This T cell receptor beta chain was captured in a study of tumor-infiltrating lymphocytes in primary liver carcinoma. Study-level results: The study found a significantly higher top-250-clone fraction in tumors than in blood (p = 0.039). Overlap between tumor regions exceeded overlap of tumor with adjacent tissue or blood.

Germline DNA was extracted alongside blood RNA, which was obtained from unsorted whole blood. Priming with a constant-region primer yielded TCR beta cDNA from 400 to 550 ng total RNA. Slightly modified ARM-PCR, run as three nested multiplex PCR rounds, produced the TCR beta libraries. PCR rounds one and two used TRBV1-TRBV30 forward primers with a C-beta reverse primer for roughly 10 cycles each. One entry per CDR3 protein results from TCRdb running MiXCR on the multiplex PCR reads. The repertoire holds approximately 310,000 distinct CDR3 sequences, with approximately 60% as singletons. Concerning this clonotype itself: Its antigen remains unknown. Germline is not matched at one junction end, which may reflect a read error.

Germline V CDR1 and CDR2: GTSNPN, SVGIG (reference sequence). The CDR3 totals 15 residues. This TCR came from a man between 40 and 49 years old with primary liver carcinoma and hepatitis B virus infection. The chain combines TRBV30 with TRBJ1-4; possibly TRBD1 for D (6 bases). Sequenced material: peripheral blood. The CDR3 protein is CAWSVGGLGKEKVFF. The CDR3 coding sequence is TGTGCCTGGAGTGTAGGGGGGCTGGGCAAGGAAAAAGTGTTTTTT.